Here is one T cell receptor (beta chain) with its context. The entry originates in a study of shared clonotypes between healthy human individuals. Measured with immunoSEQ multiplex PCR; TCRdb has only the in-frame clones, and not every one. The profile covers roughly 320,000 clones, with roughly 84% appearing a single time and 15% to 20% taken by the ten largest. The ends lost 7 bases at V and 2 bases at J; junction bases unmatched: 11. The CDR3 runs 16 residues. Germline CDR1 reads MNHEY; CDR2 reads SMNVEV (reference sequence). Sequenced input: memory CD8+ T cells sorted from blood. Subset indicated: CD45RO+ cells pooled with CCR7-negative TemRA cells. This sequence originates from a man between 18 and 35 years old in good health. The V call is TRBV27, the J call TRBJ2-7, with TRBD2 identical over 10 bases. The CDR3 spells CASKLAGLWGTYEQYF. The CDR3 bases are TGTGCCAGCAAACTAGCGGGATTGTGGGGGACCTACGAGCAGTACTTC.